This TCR beta chain was identified during a study of T cells in women clearing cervical HPV infection. Study in general: Case blood was drawn a median about 150 days after lesion detection.

Looked up from germline, CDR1 is DFQATT and CDR2 is SNEGSKA (reference sequence). V was clipped by 6 bases and J by 2 bases; unmatched bases: 11. The CDR3 totals 16 residues. Sequenced by immunoSEQ multiplex PCR; TCRdb stores in-frame clones only, minus some. The sample data list some 40,000 clones. Details on this clone: The read terminates 3 residues before the CDR3 end, so the remaining end is supplied by the germline J gene.

The chain employs TRBV20-1 and TRBJ2-5; 11 bases agree with TRBD2. Sequencing was done on a sample of blood buffy coat. This clonotype was obtained from a woman between 18 and 75 years old with a cervical HPV16 infection that either progressed to CIN3+ or cleared (not recorded which). The CDR3 loop reads CSAIHPGLAEQETQYF. The CDR3 bases that were read are TGCAGTGCCATCCACCCGGGACTAGCGGAACAAGAGACC.